This is a list of T cell receptor beta chains from one sample in a study of cytomegalovirus exposure and HLA in healthy donors. Data came from immunoSEQ multiplex PCR; TCRdb stores just in-frame clones and leaves some out. Found here are 100,000 to 150,000 clones, approximately 80% of them singletons; the top ten hold 1%. The sample was PBMCs. The receptor set was obtained from a middle-aged man in good health and CMV-seronegative. CDR3s include the opening cysteine and the closing phenylalanine or tryptophan. The order of the fields is CDR3 length, clone size, V gene, D gene, J gene, CDR3 protein, CDR3 DNA. D genes are given only for firm matches. Clone size, where shown, is once, few, many, or a class for clones that have expanded.

>17|.|TRBV5-5|TRBD1|TRBJ2-7
CASSLISGTGVSSEQYF
TGTGCCAGCAGCCTCATTTCCGGGACAGGGGTTTCTTCCGAGCAGTACTTC
>13|once|TRBV6-6|.|TRBJ2-1
CASRSVRSNEQFF
TGTGCCAGCAGATCCGTGAGGAGCAATGAGCAGTTCTTC
>12|.|TRBV10-3|.|TRBJ1-1
CAIGEMNTEAFF
TGTGCCATAGGAGAAATGAACACTGAAGCTTTCTTT
>15|.|TRBV10-3|TRBD2|TRBJ2-1
CAIRETSGGYNEQFF
TGTGCCATCAGGGAGACTAGCGGGGGATACAATGAGCAGTTCTTC
>13|.|TRBV25-1|.|TRBJ2-1
CASSPDLVGEQFF
TGTGCCAGCAGTCCAGACTTAGTGGGTGAGCAGTTCTTC
>16|.|TRBV7-2|.|TRBJ1-1
CASRPGGGEGFTEAFF
TGTGCCAGCAGGCCTGGGGGGGGTGAGGGATTCACTGAAGCTTTCTTT
>15|.|TRBV7-9|TRBD2|TRBJ2-7
CASSFGGEGSYEQYF
TGTGCCAGCAGCTTCGGGGGGGAAGGGTCCTACGAGCAGTACTTC
>13|few|TRBV5-5|.|TRBJ2-1
CASSLESGVEQFF
TGTGCCAGCAGCTTGGAATCGGGAGTTGAGCAGTTCTTC
>13|.|TRBV7-3|.|TRBJ2-1
CASSLQGGNEQFF
TGTGCCAGCAGCCTACAGGGGGGGAATGAGCAGTTCTTC
>15|.|TRBV10-2|TRBD2|TRBJ2-1
CASGRLAESFDEQFF
TGCGCCAGCGGACGACTAGCGGAAAGTTTCGATGAGCAGTTCTTC
>15|.|TRBV6-6|TRBD1|TRBJ1-6
CASSYTGGNNSPLHF
TGTGCCAGCAGTTACACAGGGGGAAATAATTCACCCCTCCACTTT
>14|once|TRBV5-1|.|TRBJ2-7
CASSLEEGFYEQYF
TGCGCCAGCAGCTTGGAAGAGGGTTTCTACGAGCAGTACTTC
>15|.|TRBV7-2|.|TRBJ1-1
CASSETRVYYTEAFF
TGTGCCAGCAGCGAGACGAGGGTGTATTACACTGAAGCTTTCTTT
>15|.|TRBV5-4|TRBD2|TRBJ2-7
CASSRGVAGASEQYF
TGTGCCAGCAGCCGGGGGGTAGCGGGAGCCTCCGAGCAGTACTTC
>14|.|TRBV7-9|.|TRBJ1-5
CASSYTGNNQPQHF
TGTGCCAGCAGCTATACAGGGAACAATCAGCCCCAGCATTTT
>14|.|TRBV10-3|TRBD1|TRBJ2-3
CAIRGTGGTDTQYF
TGTGCCATCAGGGGGACAGGAGGCACAGATACGCAGTATTTT
>14|.|TRBV6-1|.|TRBJ2-7
CASSLPGGDYEQYF
TGTGCCAGCAGCCTACCTGGAGGGGACTACGAGCAGTACTTC
>12|.|TRBV7-9|.|TRBJ2-7
CASSLAENEQYF
TGTGCCAGCAGCTTAGCGGAGAACGAGCAGTACTTC
>14|.|TRBV2|.|TRBJ2-4
CASSGRRGKNIQYF
TGTGCCAGCAGTGGCCGACGGGGCAAAAACATTCAGTACTTC
>15|.|TRBV5-1|.|TRBJ2-5
CATSPSGGARETQYF
TGCGCCACCAGCCCTTCGGGGGGCGCAAGGGAGACCCAGTACTTC
>15|.|TRBV5-1|.|TRBJ2-2
CASSLSQPNTGELFF
TGCGCCAGCAGCTTGTCACAGCCGAACACCGGGGAGCTGTTTTTT
>14|.|TRBV28|.|TRBJ2-7
CASSHRAGHHEQYF
TGTGCCAGCAGTCACAGGGCCGGCCATCATGAGCAGTACTTC
>18|.|TRBV5-4|TRBD2|TRBJ2-1
CASSLGLAERLHHNEQFF
TGTGCCAGCAGCTTGGGGCTAGCGGAGCGATTACACCACAATGAGCAGTTCTTC
>15|.|TRBV9|TRBD1|TRBJ2-7
CASSVGGTASYEQYF
TGTGCCAGCAGCGTAGGAGGGACAGCTTCCTACGAGCAGTACTTC
>15|.|TRBV27|TRBD2|TRBJ2-1
CASSSGLAGNNEQFF
TGTGCCAGCAGTTCGGGACTAGCGGGGAACAATGAGCAGTTCTTC
>14|.|TRBV6-5|TRBD1|TRBJ1-5
CATWTGGANQPQHF
TGTGCCACCTGGACAGGGGGCGCGAATCAGCCCCAGCATTTT